These 5 T cell receptor beta chains share one sample of origin, sequenced in a study of T cell responses to AZD1222 COVID-19 vaccine. TCRdb keeps only in-frame clones here, not all; method: immunoSEQ multiplex PCR. This sample has about 100,000 clones, with about 86% found just once. The material sequenced was peripheral blood, taken on day 0 of AZD1222 vaccination. These receptors originate from an adult in good health.

The J gene is TRBJ2-1, the V gene TRBV6-5, with unresolved D. The V gene lost 4 bases and the J gene lost 8 bases, with 6 bases spanning the gap. CDR1 is MNHEY and CDR2 is SVGAGI in the germline V gene. The CDR3 covers 11 residues. DNA of the CDR3: TGTGCCAGCAGTTCAAATTATGAGCAGTTCTTC. Amino acid sequence: CASSSNYEQFF.

The V gene is TRBV5-6, the J gene TRBJ1-2, with D perhaps matching TRBD1 (6 bases). This CDR3 has 14 amino acids. Trimming pared 3 bases from V and 4 bases from J, leaving 13 bases between. In germline, CDR1 is SGHDT, CDR2 YYEEEE. This CDR3 reads CASSYRQEGYGYTF. CDR3 sequence (DNA): TGTGCCAGCAGCTACCGACAGGAAGGCTATGGCTACACCTTC.

The V gene is TRBV5-1, the J gene TRBJ1-2; maybe TRBD1 (5 bases). The CDR3 is made up of 13 amino acids. Per the germline V gene, CDR1 is SGHRS and CDR2 is YFSETQ. V lost 2 bases and J lost 2, with 7 bases in between. In DNA, the CDR3 is TGCGCCAGCAGCTTCGACAGCAACTATGGCTACACCTTC. Its translation: CASSFDSNYGYTF.

This clone was counted once. The CDR3 is CASTPLDGSPGNTIYF. CDR3 nucleotides: TGTGCCAGTACCCCACTGGACGGAAGCCCTGGAAACACCATATATTTT. The chain is built from TRBV19 and TRBJ1-3; D unclear. Germline V gene lookup returns CDR1 LNHDA and CDR2 SQIVND (reference sequence). This CDR3 is built from 16 residues. Trimming left V 7 bases short and J 2 bases short, with 18 bases between.

V and J are TRBV7-5 and TRBJ1-6. TRBV7-5 is marked as a pseudogene. The CDR3 consists of 17 residues. CDR3 sequence reads: CARSQGRFSGYNSPLHF. The CDR3 DNA reads TGTGCCAGAAGCCAAGGACGGTTTAGCGGTTATAATTCACCCCTCCACTTT.